One sample yielded the 4 T cell receptor beta chains listed below, sequenced in a study of TIL therapy for anti-PD-1-resistant metastatic lung cancer. Time point reported: pre-treatment sample, taken before nivolumab and TIL therapy. Sequencing used immunoSEQ v3. Method: immunoSEQ multiplex PCR; TCRdb's copy keeps in-frame clones and lacks some. The sample consists of roughly 15,000 clones, about 84% of them appearing once. The material sequenced was blood, taken at baseline. The source is a person aged 25-85 years with non-small cell lung cancer.

This chain connects TRBV7-9 to TRBJ1-4; 9 bases match TRBD1. The CDR3 is 16 residues long. In germline, CDR1 is SEHNR, CDR2 FQNEAQ (reference sequence). The junction had 8 bases not matched to a gene; V was cut back by 1 base and J by 8 bases. The CDR3 coding sequence is TGTGCCAGCAGCTTAGGCGACAGGGGGATTAGGGAAAAACTGTTTTTT. It codes for CASSLGDRGIREKLFF.

The chain links TRBV7-2 to TRBJ2-5, with 8 bases that match TRBD2. Per the germline V gene, CDR1 is SGHTA and CDR2 is FQGNSA. The CDR3 length is 14 residues. Losses at the gene ends were 3 bases for V and 4 bases for J; bases not matched to a gene: 4. The chain's CDR3 is CASSFREGRETQYF. DNA of the CDR3: TGTGCCAGCAGCTTCCGGGAGGGCCGAGAGACCCAGTACTTC.

V gene TRBV5-4 combines with J gene TRBJ1-1; D is unresolved. The germline V gene encodes CDR1 SGHNT and CDR2 YYREEE (reference sequence). V was pared by 4 bases and J by 5 bases, with 15 bases between. This CDR3 region has 14 residues. In DNA, the CDR3 is TGTGCCAGCAGCCCGGGGAGGGATGATACTGAAGCTTTCTTT. Translated, it gives CASSPGRDDTEAFF.

The chain links TRBV30 to TRBJ1-5; 7 bases line up with TRBD1. CDR3 length: 13 amino acids. V shed 2 bases and J 3 bases; nucleotides not matched to a gene: 1. CDR1 and CDR2 (germline): GTSNPN, SVGIG (reference sequence). The CDR3 DNA follows: TGTGCCTGGAGTAGGGGGCACAATCAGCCCCAGCATTTT. It yields the protein CAWSRGHNQPQHF.